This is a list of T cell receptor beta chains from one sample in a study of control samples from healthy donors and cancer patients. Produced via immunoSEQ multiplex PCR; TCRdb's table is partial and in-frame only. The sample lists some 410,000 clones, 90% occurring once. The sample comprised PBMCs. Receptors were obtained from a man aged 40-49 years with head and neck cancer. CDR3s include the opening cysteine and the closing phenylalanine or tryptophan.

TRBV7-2	CASSLMGAANTEAFF
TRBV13	CASSLAGNTIYF
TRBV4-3	CASSLNSGTGDEQYF
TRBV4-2	CASSQMFGTAYGYTF
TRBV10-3	CAISDWDSGNTIYF
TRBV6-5	CASSQWTNSGNTIYF
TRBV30	CAWSVALAGYNEQFF
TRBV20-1	CSASRGAGAYEQYF
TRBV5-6	CASSVKGGNNEQFF
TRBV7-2	CASSWGTGHNEQFF
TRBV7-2	CASSGIRAYNEQFF
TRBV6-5	CASSYTTASYEQYF
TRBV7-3	CASRPGQGNQPQHF
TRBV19	CASSPGPSTDTQYF
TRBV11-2	CASSLEQNTEAFF
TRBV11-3	CASSLTRRDRFTGELFF
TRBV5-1	CASSWLRQTQPYEQYF
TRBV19	CASSIAGAGGNTIYF
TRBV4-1	CASSWGQGGQETQYF
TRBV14	CASSQESYSGFGSSSTDTQYF
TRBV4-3	CASSQEGGGGMVGEQFF
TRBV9	CASSGRTAIGTDTQYF
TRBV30	CARASGVYNEQFF
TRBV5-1	CASSLAGLAGGNEQFF
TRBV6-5	CASSLLAGDYNEQFF
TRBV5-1	CASSLVEAGEVEQYF
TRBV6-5	CASSWATGDSYEQYF
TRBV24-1	CATRGEGNEQFF
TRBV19	CASRGWTGNSPLHF
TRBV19	CASSYSGTTYNEQFF
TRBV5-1	CASKPTGSGNTIYF
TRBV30	CAWEGVGGGESDTQYF
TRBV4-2	CASSQRDRAPPLHF
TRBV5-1	CASRRDRDNYGYTF
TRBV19	CASSHRGTDNYGYTF
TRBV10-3	CAISEQSGQGRETQYF
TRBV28	CASSLGTDTGELFF
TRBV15	CATSSTGSSPLHF
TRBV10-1	CASSEGGAGGHEQYF
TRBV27	CASSAQGPYNSPLHF
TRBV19	CASSLTPGGNQDTQYF
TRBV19	CASSSGDSPFLDEQYF